The entry below describes one TCR beta chain. Its target is unknown. The CDR3 contains 15 residues. Per the germline V gene, CDR1 is SNHLY and CDR2 is FYNNEI. The J segment lost 2 bases and the V segment lost 8 bases, leaving 6 bases of the junction unmatched. The data are from a study of cytomegalovirus exposure and HLA in healthy donors. Study conclusions and caveats: In vitro data verified three CMV-associated chains as specific for CMV antigens.

Sequenced by immunoSEQ multiplex PCR; TCRdb stores in-frame clones only, minus some. The sample contains around 220,000 clones, roughly 83% of which appear only once. This clonotype was obtained from a young woman in good health and CMV-seropositive. Sequences were obtained from PBMCs. The chain is built from TRBV2 and TRBJ2-1; 10 bases are shared with TRBD2. The CDR3, as DNA: TGTGCCAGCCGAATTGGACTAGCGGCCTACAATGAGCAGTTCTTC. This encodes CASRIGLAAYNEQFF.